This TCR beta chain came from a study of T cell responses to AZD1222 COVID-19 vaccine. Study results and caveats: White British donors predominated, females outnumbered males, and clonal diversity was possibly underestimated. Reports say nearly half of spike-specific TCRs go after unmutated variant regions.

Method: immunoSEQ multiplex PCR; TCRdb's copy keeps in-frame clones and lacks some. This table has roughly 180,000 clones, 92% appearing once. This CDR3 is built from 17 residues. With 1 base clipped from V and 2 bases from J, the junction kept 7 bases outside the gene matches. Germline V gene sequence: CDR1 SEHNR, CDR2 FQNEAQ (reference sequence). As regards this clone: Its antigen is as yet unknown.

The sequencing used peripheral blood, collected 28 days after the second AZD1222 dose. This TCR came from an adult who received the AZD1222 COVID-19 vaccine. The chain couples TRBV7-9 to TRBJ1-3; 8 nucleotides line up with TRBD1. CDR3: CASSLGTGRTPGNTIYF. As DNA, the CDR3 is TGTGCCAGCAGCTTAGGGACAGGGAGAACCCCTGGAAACACCATATATTTT.